This entry describes one T cell receptor (beta chain). Seattle patients were enrolled during active infection and followed longitudinally. Original processing notes: Amplification with reference gene primers provided the estimates of nucleated cell counts. The protocol was immunoSEQ multiplex PCR, while the TCRdb copy is restricted to in-frame clones and leaves out a portion. That table is the source of V, J and clone size, and D and trimming were worked out from the DNA. The sample lists some 260,000 clones, over 80% occurring once. This specimen belongs to a study of blood T cell repertoires in COVID-19. Overall study context: PBMCs, B-cell-depleted T cells, or T cells provided the cDNA or gDNA that made up the material.

J lost 6 bases, V lost 8 bases, and 10 bases had no gene match. This CDR3 has 13 amino acids. Per germline, CDR1 MNHNS and CDR2 SASEGT. The clonotype was recovered from a woman between 65 and 79 years old with COVID-19, enrolled during active disease. Sequencing was performed on peripheral blood. The chain uses TRBV6-1 and TRBJ2-7; 7 bases fit TRBD1. CDR3 nucleotide sequence: TGTGCCAGCCGGTACCCCGACAGGGTCGAGCAGTACTTC. It specifies CASRYPDRVEQYF.